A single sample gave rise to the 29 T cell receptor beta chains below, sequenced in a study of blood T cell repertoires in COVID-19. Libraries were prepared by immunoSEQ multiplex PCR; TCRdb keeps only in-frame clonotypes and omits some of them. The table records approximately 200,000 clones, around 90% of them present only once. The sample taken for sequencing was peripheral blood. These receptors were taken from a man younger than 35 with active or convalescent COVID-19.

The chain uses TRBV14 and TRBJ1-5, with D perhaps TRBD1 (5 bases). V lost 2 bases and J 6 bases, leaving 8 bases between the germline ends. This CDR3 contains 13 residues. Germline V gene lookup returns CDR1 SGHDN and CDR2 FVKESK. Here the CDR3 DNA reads TGTGCCAGCAGCCAATTTACAGGTCAGCCCCAGCATTTT. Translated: CASSQFTGQPQHF.

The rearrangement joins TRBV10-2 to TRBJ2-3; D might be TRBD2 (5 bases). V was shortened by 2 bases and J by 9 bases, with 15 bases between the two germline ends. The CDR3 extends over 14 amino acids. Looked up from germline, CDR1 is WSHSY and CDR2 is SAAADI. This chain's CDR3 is CASSEGGLGDTQYF. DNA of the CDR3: TGCGCCAGCAGTGAGGGTGGGTTGGGAGACACGCAGTATTTT.

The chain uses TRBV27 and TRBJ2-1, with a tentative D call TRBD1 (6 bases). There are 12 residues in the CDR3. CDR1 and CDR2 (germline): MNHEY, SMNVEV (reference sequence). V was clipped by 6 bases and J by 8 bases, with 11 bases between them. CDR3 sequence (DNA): TGTGCCAGCAGGTACAGGGCCGATGAGCAGTTCTTC. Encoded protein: CASRYRADEQFF.

This chain's CDR3 is CASQEDGGYEQYF. The CDR3 DNA follows: TGTGCCAGCCAAGAAGACGGGGGCTACGAGCAGTACTTC. The genes are TRBV2 and TRBJ2-7; D is perhaps TRBD2 (6 bases). V lost 8 bases to trimming and J lost 3 bases, with 14 bases between them. The CDR3 is made up of 13 amino acids. Germline CDR1 SNHLY, CDR2 FYNNEI.

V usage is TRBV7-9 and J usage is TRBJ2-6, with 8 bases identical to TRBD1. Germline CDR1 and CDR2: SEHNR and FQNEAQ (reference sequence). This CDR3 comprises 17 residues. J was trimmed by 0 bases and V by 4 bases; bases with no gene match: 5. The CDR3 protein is CASSSGTGRSGANVLTF. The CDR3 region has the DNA TGTGCCAGCAGCTCCGGGACAGGACGCTCTGGGGCCAACGTCCTGACTTTC.

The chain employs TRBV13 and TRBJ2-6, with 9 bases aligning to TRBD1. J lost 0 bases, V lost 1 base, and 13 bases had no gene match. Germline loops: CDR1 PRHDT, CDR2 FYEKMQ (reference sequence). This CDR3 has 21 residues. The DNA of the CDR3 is TGTGCCAGCAGCTTAGCTGCGGACAGGGGCCCTGGTTTCTCTGGGGCCAACGTCCTGACTTTC. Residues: CASSLAADRGPGFSGANVLTF.

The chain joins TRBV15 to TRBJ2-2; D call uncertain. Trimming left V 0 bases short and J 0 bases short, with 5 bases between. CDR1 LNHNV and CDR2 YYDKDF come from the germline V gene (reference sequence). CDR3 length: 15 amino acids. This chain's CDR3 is CATSRDRSNTGELFF. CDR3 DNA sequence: TGTGCCACCAGCAGAGACAGATCGAACACCGGGGAGCTGTTTTTT.

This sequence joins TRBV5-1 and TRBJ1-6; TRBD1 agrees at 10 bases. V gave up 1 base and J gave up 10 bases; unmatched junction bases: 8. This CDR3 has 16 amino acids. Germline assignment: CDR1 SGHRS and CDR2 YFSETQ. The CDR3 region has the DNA TGCGCCAGCAGCTTGAGGCCCGGGACAGGGGAATCACCCCTCCACTTT. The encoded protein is CASSLRPGTGESPLHF.

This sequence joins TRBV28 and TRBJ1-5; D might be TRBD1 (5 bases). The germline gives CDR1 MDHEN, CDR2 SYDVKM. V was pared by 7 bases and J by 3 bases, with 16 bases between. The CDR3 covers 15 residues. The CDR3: CASIPSGGFNQPQHF. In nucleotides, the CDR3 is TGTGCCAGCATCCCTTCCGGGGGATTCAATCAGCCCCAGCATTTT.

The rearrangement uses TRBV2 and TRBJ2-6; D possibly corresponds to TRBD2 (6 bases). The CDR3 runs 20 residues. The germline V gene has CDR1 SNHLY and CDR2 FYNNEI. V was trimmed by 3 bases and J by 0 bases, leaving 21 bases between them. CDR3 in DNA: TGTGCCAGCAGTGACGGTCCGGGACTGGGGATTTTCTCTGGGGCCAACGTCCTGACTTTC. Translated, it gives CASSDGPGLGIFSGANVLTF.

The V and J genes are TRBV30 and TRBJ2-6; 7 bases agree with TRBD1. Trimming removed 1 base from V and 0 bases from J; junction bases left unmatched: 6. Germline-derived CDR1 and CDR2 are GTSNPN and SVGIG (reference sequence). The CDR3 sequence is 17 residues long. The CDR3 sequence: CAWSDEGALSGANVLTF. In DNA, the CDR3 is TGTGCCTGGAGTGATGAGGGGGCCCTCTCTGGGGCCAACGTCCTGACTTTC.

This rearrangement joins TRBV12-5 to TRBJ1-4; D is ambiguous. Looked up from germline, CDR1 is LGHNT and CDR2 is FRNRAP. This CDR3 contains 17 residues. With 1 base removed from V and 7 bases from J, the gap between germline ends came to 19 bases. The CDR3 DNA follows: TGTGCTAGTGGTTTGGGAAACCTGGGAGTTTTAGGTGAAAAACTGTTTTTT. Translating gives CASGLGNLGVLGEKLFF.

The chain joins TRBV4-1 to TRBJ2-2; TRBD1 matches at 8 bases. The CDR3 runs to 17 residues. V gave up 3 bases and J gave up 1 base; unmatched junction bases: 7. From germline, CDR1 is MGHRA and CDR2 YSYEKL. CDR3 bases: TGCGCCAGCAGCCACCAGACAGGGGACGAGAACACCGGGGAGCTGTTTTTT. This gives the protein CASSHQTGDENTGELFF.

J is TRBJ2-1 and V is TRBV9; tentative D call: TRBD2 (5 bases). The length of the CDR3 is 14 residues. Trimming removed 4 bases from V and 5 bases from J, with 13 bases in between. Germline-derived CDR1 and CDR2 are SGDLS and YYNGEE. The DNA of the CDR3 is TGTGCCAGCAGCACCCGGGAACTAAACAATGAGCAGTTCTTC. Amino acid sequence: CASSTRELNNEQFF.

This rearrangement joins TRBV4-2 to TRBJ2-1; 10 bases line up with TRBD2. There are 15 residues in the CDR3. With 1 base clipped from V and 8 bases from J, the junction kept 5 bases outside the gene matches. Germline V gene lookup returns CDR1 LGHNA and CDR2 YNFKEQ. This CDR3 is CASSQALAGDHEQFF. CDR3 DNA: TGTGCCAGCAGCCAAGCTCTAGCGGGAGATCATGAGCAGTTCTTC.

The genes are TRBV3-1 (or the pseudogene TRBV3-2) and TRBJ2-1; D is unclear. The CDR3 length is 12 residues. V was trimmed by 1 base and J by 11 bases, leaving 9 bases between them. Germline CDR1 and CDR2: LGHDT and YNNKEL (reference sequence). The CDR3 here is CASSQGSQKQFF. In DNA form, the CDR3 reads TGTGCCAGCAGCCAAGGTAGCCAGAAGCAGTTCTTC.

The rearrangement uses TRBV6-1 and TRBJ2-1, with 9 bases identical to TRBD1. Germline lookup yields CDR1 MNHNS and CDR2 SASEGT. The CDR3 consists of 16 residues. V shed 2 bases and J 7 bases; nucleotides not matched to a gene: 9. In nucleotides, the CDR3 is TGTGCCAGCAGTGAAAACAGGGGGCCGTTTAGGAATGAGCAGTTCTTC. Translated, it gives CASSENRGPFRNEQFF.

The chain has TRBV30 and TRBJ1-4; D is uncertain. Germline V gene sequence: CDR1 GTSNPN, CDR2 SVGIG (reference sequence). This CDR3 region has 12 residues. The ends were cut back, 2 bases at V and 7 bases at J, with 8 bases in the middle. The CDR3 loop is CAWSLVREKLFF. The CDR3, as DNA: TGTGCCTGGAGTTTAGTTCGTGAAAAACTGTTTTTT.

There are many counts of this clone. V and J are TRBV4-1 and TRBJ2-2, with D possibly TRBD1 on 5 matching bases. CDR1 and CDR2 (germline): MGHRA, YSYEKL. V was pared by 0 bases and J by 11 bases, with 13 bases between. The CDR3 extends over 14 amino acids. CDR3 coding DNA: TGCGCCAGCAGCCAAGATAGTTTGCAGGGAGAGCTGTTTTTT. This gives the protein CASSQDSLQGELFF.

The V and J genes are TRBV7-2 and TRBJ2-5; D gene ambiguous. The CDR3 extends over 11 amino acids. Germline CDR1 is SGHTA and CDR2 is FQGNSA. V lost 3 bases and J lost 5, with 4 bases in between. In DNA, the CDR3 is TGTGCCAGCAGCTTCATGGAGACCCAGTACTTC. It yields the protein CASSFMETQYF.

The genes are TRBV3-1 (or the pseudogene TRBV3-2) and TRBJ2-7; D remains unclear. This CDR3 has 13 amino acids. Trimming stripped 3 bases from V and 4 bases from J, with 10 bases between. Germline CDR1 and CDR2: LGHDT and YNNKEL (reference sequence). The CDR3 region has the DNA TGTGCCAGCAGCCAGGAGTCCCGTTACGAGCAGTACTTC. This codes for CASSQESRYEQYF.

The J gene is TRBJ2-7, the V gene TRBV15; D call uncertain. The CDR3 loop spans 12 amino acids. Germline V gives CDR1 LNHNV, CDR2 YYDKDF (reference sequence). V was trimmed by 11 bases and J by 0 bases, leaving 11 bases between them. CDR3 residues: CAQSWHSYEQYF. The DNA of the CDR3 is TGTGCCCAAAGTTGGCACTCCTACGAGCAGTACTTC.

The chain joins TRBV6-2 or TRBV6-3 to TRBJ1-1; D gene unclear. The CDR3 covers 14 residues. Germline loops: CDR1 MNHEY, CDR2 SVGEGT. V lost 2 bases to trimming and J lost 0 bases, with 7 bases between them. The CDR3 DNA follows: TGTGCCAGCAGTTACGACGGGTTGAACACTGAAGCTTTCTTT. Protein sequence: CASSYDGLNTEAFF.

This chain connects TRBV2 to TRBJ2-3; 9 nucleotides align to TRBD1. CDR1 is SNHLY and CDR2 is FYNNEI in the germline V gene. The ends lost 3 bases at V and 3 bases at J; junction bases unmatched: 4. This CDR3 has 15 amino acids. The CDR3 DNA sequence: TGTGCCAGCAGTGATACAGGGGGCTGGACAGATACGCAGTATTTT. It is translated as CASSDTGGWTDTQYF.

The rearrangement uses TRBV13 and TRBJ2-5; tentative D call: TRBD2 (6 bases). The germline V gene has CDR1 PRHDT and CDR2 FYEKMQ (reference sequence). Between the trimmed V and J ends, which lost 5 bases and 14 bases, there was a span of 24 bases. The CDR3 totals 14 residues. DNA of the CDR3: TGTGCCAGCAGCCCACGGGACTCGAGACCCAAATCTTACTTC. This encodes CASSPRDSRPKSYF.

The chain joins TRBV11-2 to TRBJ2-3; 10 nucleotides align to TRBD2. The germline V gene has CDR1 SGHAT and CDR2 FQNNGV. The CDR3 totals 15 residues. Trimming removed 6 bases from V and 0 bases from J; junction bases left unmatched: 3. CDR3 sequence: CASSRAGGSTDTQYF. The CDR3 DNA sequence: TGTGCCAGCAGTCGAGCGGGAGGGAGCACAGATACGCAGTATTTT.

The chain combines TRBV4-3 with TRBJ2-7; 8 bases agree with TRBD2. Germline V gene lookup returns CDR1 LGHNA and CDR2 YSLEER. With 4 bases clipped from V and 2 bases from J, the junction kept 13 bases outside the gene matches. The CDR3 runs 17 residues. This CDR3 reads CASSRGVGSGIPYEQYF. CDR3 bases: TGCGCCAGCAGCCGAGGGGTAGGTAGCGGGATCCCCTACGAGCAGTACTTC.

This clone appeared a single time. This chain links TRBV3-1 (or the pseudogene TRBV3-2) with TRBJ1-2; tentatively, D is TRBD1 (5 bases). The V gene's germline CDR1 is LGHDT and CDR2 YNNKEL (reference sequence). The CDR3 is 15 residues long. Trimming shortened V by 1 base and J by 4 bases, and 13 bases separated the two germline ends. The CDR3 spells CASSQGGVGRYGYTF. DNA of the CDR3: TGTGCCAGCAGCCAAGGGGGGGTTGGACGCTATGGCTACACCTTC.

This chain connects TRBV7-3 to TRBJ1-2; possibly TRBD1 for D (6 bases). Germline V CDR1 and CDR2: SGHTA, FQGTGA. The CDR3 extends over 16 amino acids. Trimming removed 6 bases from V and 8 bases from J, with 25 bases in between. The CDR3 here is CASRLDGQPLKRGYTF. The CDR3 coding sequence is TGTGCCAGCAGGTTGGATGGACAGCCCCTAAAGAGAGGCTACACCTTC.